This paragraph covers one T cell receptor (beta chain) sequence. Its specificity is not known. The CDR3 runs to 15 residues. V lost 2 bases, J lost 7 bases, and 9 bases stayed unmatched. Arm-PCR of CDR3 regions with iRepertoire HTBI primers generated TCR beta libraries. TCRdb itself ran the multiplex PCR reads through MiXCR, one entry per CDR3 protein. The sample lists about 470,000 distinct CDR3 sequences; about 22% were seen once. The data stem from a study of regulatory T cells in long-lasting Graves disease. Study-wide findings and caveats: Persistent disease samples used TRBV28, TRBJ1-2 and TRBJ2-5 preferentially. Peripheral blood, not thyroid tissue, was the sole material studied.

The time point is: persistent/refractory GD, antithyroid drugs over 5 years with positive TRAb. PBMCs were the source of the RNA used for TCR sequencing. The sequences come from peripheral blood mononuclear cells (PBMCs), collected when the disease was refractory, from a patient treated with antithyroid drugs. This chain connects TRBV12-3 or TRBV12-4 to TRBJ1-2, with 8 nucleotides matching TRBD1. The origin of this receptor is a female donor with Graves disease. CDR3 protein: CASSLQGALVSGYTF. DNA of the CDR3: TGTGCCAGCAGTTTACAGGGGGCTCTGGTTAGTGGCTACACCTTC.